The 16 T cell receptor beta chains listed next were all sequenced from one sample in a study of T cells after posttransplantation cyclophosphamide (TCRdb year 2016). The library was built by means of the immunoSEQ multiplex PCR assay. Imported from immuneACCESS, the table was reduced by TCRdb to in-frame sequences with V and J called. These copies leave out some clones; in studies compared against another copy, an unresolved V gene accounts for under half, and the cause of the remainder is not known. The sample includes roughly 3,000 clones, with 70% to 80% observed a single time. The leading ten clones occupy around 8.8% of the sample. The treatment or condition label for this specimen denotes: high-dose cyclophosphamide on days +3 and +4 as single-agent GVHD prophylaxis. Busulfan and fludarabine conditioning, a related or unrelated marrow graft, and cyclophosphamide on days +3 and +4 were given to PTCy patients.

The sequenced sample was PBMCs, obtained 188 days after allogeneic stem cell transplant with posttransplant cyclophosphamide. These receptors were collected from a male patient between 60 and 69 years old who received an allogeneic stem cell transplant from a related donor and was CMV-positive. A transplant means some T cells may be of graft donor rather than patient origin.

J is TRBJ1-1 and V is TRBV6-5; no reliable D call. Looked up from germline, CDR1 is MNHEY and CDR2 is SVGAGI. V was clipped by 1 base and J by 1 base, with 7 bases between them. This CDR3 spans 14 amino acids. The CDR3 DNA follows: TGTGCCAGCAGTTACTTTCAATCGAACACTGAAGCTTTCTTT. Amino acids: CASSYFQSNTEAFF.

The chain joins TRBV5-6 to TRBJ2-7, with TRBD1 identical over 9 bases. The germline gives CDR1 SGHDT, CDR2 YYEEEE. With V trimmed by 3 bases and J by 6 bases, 10 bases remained unmatched. The CDR3 is 15 amino acids. The CDR3 sequence: CASSSYGGQGGEQYV. The DNA of the CDR3 is TGTGCCAGCAGCTCCTATGGGGGACAGGGTGGCGAGCAGTACGTC.

The chain joins TRBV6-5 to TRBJ2-5, with 7 bases lining up with TRBD2. With V trimmed by 6 bases and J by 2 bases, 3 bases remained unmatched. Germline lookup yields CDR1 MNHEY and CDR2 SVGAGI. This CDR3 has 13 amino acids. The CDR3: CASRASGQETQYF. CDR3 in DNA: TGTGCCAGCAGGGCTAGCGGTCAAGAGACCCAGTACTTC.

J is TRBJ2-5 and V is TRBV6-1; a possible D gene is TRBD1 (7 bases). The CDR3 has 14 amino acids. Germline values: CDR1 MNHNS, CDR2 SASEGT. Trimming cost V 8 bases and J 4 bases, with 17 bases left between them. DNA for the CDR3: TGTGCCAGCCGCCGGGCGGAGGGGGCAGAGACCCAGTACTTC. This gives the protein CASRRAEGAETQYF.

This clone was seen a handful of times. The chain has TRBV6-6 and TRBJ1-6; perhaps TRBD1 as D (6 bases). V lost 0 bases and J 7 bases, leaving 7 bases between the germline ends. The CDR3 sequence is 14 residues long. The germline V gene encodes CDR1 MNHNY and CDR2 SVGAGI (reference sequence). CDR3 sequence (DNA): TGTGCCAGCAGTTACTCAGGGGGAAATTCACCCCTCCACTTT. Translation: CASSYSGGNSPLHF.

V and J are TRBV29-1 and TRBJ2-5; weak D call: TRBD2 (5 bases). The CDR3 is 13 residues long. Germline V gene data show CDR1 as SQVTM and CDR2 as ANQGSEA. V was shortened by 7 bases and J by 9 bases, with 21 bases between the two germline ends. In DNA form, the CDR3 reads TGCAGCGCTTTAGACCGGCACCGGGGAGCCCAGTACTTC. Its translation: CSALDRHRGAQYF.

This chain uses TRBV28 with TRBJ1-1, with unresolved D. Germline V gives CDR1 MDHEN, CDR2 SYDVKM. The germline V and J ends were trimmed by 6 bases and 2 bases, with 16 bases remaining between them. This CDR3 has 15 residues. CDR3 in amino acids: CASRPTRLANTEAFF. The CDR3 DNA reads as TGTGCCAGCAGGCCGACTCGTCTTGCTAACACTGAAGCTTTCTTT.

V usage is TRBV7-6 and J usage is TRBJ2-1; 8 nucleotides match TRBD1. V lost 5 bases and J lost 8; bases outside the gene matches: 14. The germline V gene encodes CDR1 SGHVS and CDR2 FNYEAQ. This CDR3 comprises 16 residues. CDR3 region: CASSLLGRTGMYEQFF. The CDR3 coding sequence is TGTGCCAGCAGCCTCCTGGGGCGGACAGGGATGTATGAGCAGTTCTTC.

The chain uses TRBV28 and TRBJ1-4; D is uncertain. The CDR3 contains 14 residues. CDR1 is MDHEN, CDR2 SYDVKM, per germline. Trimming took off 7 bases at V and 5 bases at J, with 14 bases between the two ends. Written as DNA, the CDR3 is TGTGCCAGCACCCCAAGCACCTGGAATGAAAAACTGTTTTTT. Translated: CASTPSTWNEKLFF.

The rearrangement uses TRBV10-2 and TRBJ2-7; possibly TRBD1 for D (6 bases). Between the trimmed V and J ends, which lost 6 bases and 3 bases, there was a span of 9 bases. This CDR3 spans 12 amino acids. Germline V gene lookup returns CDR1 WSHSY and CDR2 SAAADI. The CDR3 coding sequence is TGCGCCAGCAGGGGACACCTCTACGAGCAGTACTTC. Translated: CASRGHLYEQYF.

This clone was seen only a few times. J is TRBJ2-2 and V is TRBV27, with D unclear. The V end was cut by 6 bases, the J end by 8 bases, with 10 bases between. This CDR3 contains 12 residues. Germline V lookup: CDR1 MNHEY, CDR2 SMNVEV (reference sequence). For the CDR3, the DNA is TGTGCCAGCAGCCCCGCGAGGGGGGAGCTGTTTTTT. Residues: CASSPARGELFF.

This clone was seen a handful of times. V is TRBV9 and J is TRBJ2-7, with 10 bases identical to TRBD1. V shed 2 bases and J 7 bases; nucleotides not matched to a gene: 12. Germline loops: CDR1 SGDLS, CDR2 YYNGEE. CDR3 length: 16 amino acids. CDR3 residues: CASSVGGTGVSREQYF. The DNA for the CDR3 is TGTGCCAGCAGCGTGGGGGGGACAGGGGTTTCGCGAGAGCAGTACTTC.

The chain employs TRBV10-2 and TRBJ2-7, with D perhaps TRBD2 (7 bases). V gave up 10 bases and J gave up 2 bases, with 15 bases separating them. The CDR3 loop spans 13 amino acids. Per the germline V gene, CDR1 is WSHSY and CDR2 is SAAADI. The CDR3 sequence is CATAGARPYEQYV. CDR3 DNA sequence: TGCGCCACCGCGGGGGCTCGCCCCTACGAGCAGTACGTC.

The rearrangement links TRBV28 to TRBJ2-5; 10 bases are shared with TRBD2. The junction had 19 bases not matched to a gene; V was cut back by 8 bases and J by 4 bases. This CDR3 has 18 residues. Germline V gives CDR1 MDHEN, CDR2 SYDVKM. The CDR3, as DNA: TGTGCCAGCGCCTCCGACCTAATAAGCGGGGGGGCCGGAGAGACCCAGTACTTC. Its translation is CASASDLISGGAGETQYF.

This sequence joins TRBV18 and TRBJ2-3, with D maybe TRBD1 (6 bases). Germline V gives CDR1 KGHSH, CDR2 LQKENI. V dropped 3 bases and J dropped 2 bases, with 12 bases sitting between them. This CDR3 is 15 amino acids long. For the CDR3, the DNA is TGTGCCAGCTCACCTCAGGGGCACTCCACAGATACGCAGTATTTT. It specifies CASSPQGHSTDTQYF.

The rearrangement links TRBV2 to TRBJ1-1, with D tentatively TRBD1 (6 bases). Germline V lookup: CDR1 SNHLY, CDR2 FYNNEI. V lost 2 bases to trimming and J lost 7 bases, with 14 bases between them. The CDR3 contains 14 residues. CDR3: CASSELTGRGEAFF. CDR3 bases: TGTGCCAGCAGTGAACTGACAGGCCGAGGTGAAGCTTTCTTT.